The 24 T cell receptor beta chains given below trace back to one sample, sequenced in a study of blood T cells in healthy people across ages. A sample-barcoded 5' primer and a J-beta primer mix were used in a second PCR of roughly 7 to 11 cycles. MiXCR was run by TCRdb on the 5' RACE reads, yielding one entry per CDR3 protein. The table lists about 1.5 million distinct CDR3 sequences, about 45% of them singletons. Sequences were obtained from blood. Source of these receptors: a woman younger than 30 in good health.

In regard to this clonotype: Sequence at one end of the junction differs from germline and may be a read error. V usage is TRBV9 and J usage is TRBJ2-3, with 9 positions matching TRBD2. CDR3 length equals 16 residues. Germline V gives CDR1 SGDLS, CDR2 YYNGEE. This CDR3 reads CANSTGRTSGTDTQYF. The CDR3 DNA reads TGTGCCAACAGCACAGGTAGGACTAGCGGCACAGATACGCAGTATTTT.

This clonotype came up a few times. This rearrangement joins TRBV12-3 or TRBV12-4 to TRBJ1-3; maybe TRBD1 (6 bases). This CDR3 has 15 residues. Trimming left V 5 bases short and J 1 base short, with 12 bases between. CDR3 residues: CASSPDSLSGNTIYF. The CDR3 region has the DNA TGTGCCAGCAGTCCGGACAGCCTTTCTGGAAACACCATATATTTT.

This rearrangement joins TRBV29-1 to TRBJ2-5; a weak D match, TRBD1 (6 bases). Between the trimmed V and J ends, which lost 6 bases and 4 bases, there was a span of 9 bases. Per the germline V gene, CDR1 is SQVTM and CDR2 is ANQGSEA. This CDR3 is 11 amino acids long. The CDR3 region is CSVSRGETQYF. The CDR3 DNA reads as TGCAGCGTGTCCAGGGGAGAGACCCAGTACTTC.

This clonotype was found a few times. The V call is TRBV20-1, the J call TRBJ1-2, with no clear D. The CDR3 runs to 14 residues. CDR1 is DFQATT, CDR2 SNEGSKA, per germline (reference sequence). Trimming removed 7 bases at V and 2 bases at J, with 17 bases between. The CDR3 is CSGLRRRSNYGYTF. The DNA for the CDR3 is TGCAGTGGTCTCCGTAGGAGGAGCAACTATGGCTACACCTTC.

The sample holds one count of this clonotype. V gene TRBV28 combines with J gene TRBJ2-4; D is perhaps TRBD2 (6 bases). The germline CDR1 and CDR2 sequences are MDHEN and SYDVKM. CDR3 length equals 14 residues. V lost 3 bases, J lost 13 bases, and 19 bases lay in between. The CDR3 coding sequence is TGTGCCAGCAGTTTTCCCGCCAATCAACGGGAGCAGTACTTC. As protein: CASSFPANQREQYF.

This clonotype has a handful of counts. This chain uses TRBV28 with TRBJ2-4; D remains unclear. This CDR3 comprises 15 residues. Germline CDR1 reads MDHEN; CDR2 reads SYDVKM. Trimming cost V 8 bases and J 0 bases, with 14 bases left between them. The CDR3 DNA sequence: TGTGCCAGCTCCCAGACTCATGGAGCCAAAAACATTCAGTACTTC. It yields the protein CASSQTHGAKNIQYF.

This chain connects TRBV5-4 to TRBJ1-1; D is unresolved. Germline V lookup: CDR1 SGHNT, CDR2 YYREEE (reference sequence). The CDR3 covers 15 residues. Trimming cost V 0 bases and J 0 bases, with 9 bases left between them. CDR3 DNA: TGTGCCAGCAGCTTGGCCCCGCCTATGAACACTGAAGCTTTCTTT. Amino acids: CASSLAPPMNTEAFF.

This clonotype has just a few counts. This chain connects TRBV6-1 to TRBJ1-6; D uncertain. Trimming removed 5 bases from V and 8 bases from J, with 10 bases in between. This CDR3 is built from 13 residues. CDR1 is MNHNS and CDR2 is SASEGT in the germline V gene. The CDR3 loop is CASSLETDSPLHF. CDR3 nucleotides: TGTGCCAGCAGTCTCGAAACCGATTCACCCCTCCACTTT.

This clonotype was found a few times. The chain carries TRBV21-1 and TRBJ1-2; the table gives TRBD1 as D, unverified against the DNA. TRBV21-1 represents a pseudogene. The CDR3 sequence is 15 residues long. CDR3: CASSKPTGGRNGYTF. Written as DNA, the CDR3 is TGTGCCAGCAGCAAACCGACAGGGGGGCGAAATGGCTACACCTTC.

The chain uses TRBV27 and TRBJ2-1; 7 nucleotides line up with TRBD2. Near its end, the DNA agrees better with TRBJ2-7, so the J call may be wrong. CDR1 is MNHEY and CDR2 is SMNVEV in the germline V gene (reference sequence). This CDR3 spans 17 amino acids. DNA of the CDR3: TGTGCCAGCAGTTTAGGGACTGGCGGGAGCTCCTACAATGAGCAGTACTTC. Amino acid sequence: CASSLGTGGSSYNEQYF.

This clonotype appeared a few times. The gene calls are TRBV6-2 or TRBV6-3 and TRBJ2-4; tentatively, D is TRBD2 (5 bases). Trimming shortened V by 2 bases and J by 13 bases, and 15 bases separated the two germline ends. Germline CDR1 and CDR2: MNHEY and SVGEGT. The CDR3 covers 13 residues. CDR3 DNA: TGTGCCAGCAGTTACAATCAGCTGAGGGAGCAGTACTTC. This encodes CASSYNQLREQYF.

The gene calls are TRBV27 and TRBJ1-4, with D unclear. This CDR3 spans 14 amino acids. Trimming stripped 3 bases from V and 1 base from J, with 6 bases between. CDR1 and CDR2 (germline): MNHEY, SMNVEV (reference sequence). The CDR3 DNA is TGTGCCAGCAGTTTGACTCGAACTAATGAAAAACTGTTTTTT. It codes for CASSLTRTNEKLFF.

This clonotype has just a few counts. The rearrangement uses TRBV11-2 and TRBJ2-3; D call uncertain. Germline CDR1 reads SGHAT; CDR2 reads FQNNGV. Trimming cost V 1 base and J 0 bases, with 11 bases left between them. The CDR3 has 16 residues. CDR3 DNA: TGTGCCAGCAGCTTAGGGGCCCAAAGGAGCACAGATACGCAGTATTTT. Its translation is CASSLGAQRSTDTQYF.

V gene TRBV24-1 combines with J gene TRBJ1-2; 7 positions agree with TRBD1. Germline-derived CDR1 and CDR2 are KGHDR and SFDVKD. J was trimmed by 4 bases and V by 4 bases; bases with no gene match: 5. The CDR3 contains 14 residues. As DNA, the CDR3 is TGTGCCACCAGTGACGCGACAGGGATCTATGGCTACACCTTC. This encodes CATSDATGIYGYTF.

The DNA for the CDR3 is TGTGCCAGCTCACCACTTCCCCAGGGGGGTAGCAATCAGCCCCAGCATTTT. Its translation is CASSPLPQGGSNQPQHF. The V and J genes are TRBV18 and TRBJ1-5, with 7 bases matching TRBD1. Trimming cost V 1 base and J 0 bases; bases outside gene matches: 6. The CDR3 covers 17 residues. Looked up from germline, CDR1 is KGHSH and CDR2 is LQKENI. Full variable domain (missing parts from reference TRBV18 and TRBJ1-5): NAGVMQNPRHLVRRRGQEARLRCSPMKGHSHVYWYRQLPEEGLKFMVYLQKENIIDESGMPKERFSAEFPKEGPSILRIQQVVRGDSAAYFCASSPLPQGGSNQPQHFGDGTRLSIL.

This clonotype was detected once. One junction end does not reproduce the germline sequence, and a read error may be involved. The rearrangement links TRBV7-9 to TRBJ2-1, with D tentatively TRBD1 (6 bases). The CDR3 contains 14 residues. In germline, CDR1 is SEHNR, CDR2 FQNEAQ (reference sequence). For the CDR3, the DNA is TGTGCTAGCAGCCCCAAGGGGGACATGAAGACCCAGTTCTTC. This translates into CASSPKGDMKTQFF.

The chain couples TRBV20-1 to TRBJ1-6; maybe TRBD1 (5 bases). The CDR3 is made up of 17 amino acids. V was clipped by 0 bases and J by 6 bases, with 18 bases between them. Germline-derived CDR1 and CDR2 are DFQATT and SNEGSKA (reference sequence). CDR3 sequence: CSARDDGRGGINSPLHF. CDR3 sequence (DNA): TGCAGTGCTAGAGACGATGGAAGGGGCGGGATTAATTCACCCCTCCACTTT.

The rearrangement joins TRBV29-1 to TRBJ2-5; D possibly matches TRBD1 or TRBD2 (5 bases each). From germline, CDR1 is SQVTM and CDR2 ANQGSEA. The V end was cut by 7 bases, the J end by 5 bases, with 20 bases between. This CDR3 is 14 amino acids long. The CDR3 is CSAVRDLGQETQYF. The CDR3 DNA sequence: TGCAGCGCTGTCCGGGACCTAGGGCAGGAGACCCAGTACTTC.

Worth noting for this clonotype: Sequence at one end of the junction differs from germline and may be a read error. The V and J genes are TRBV11-2 and TRBJ2-1; 11 nucleotides agree with TRBD2. The germline CDR1 and CDR2 sequences are SGHAT and FQNNGV. CDR3 length: 16 amino acids. CDR3 sequence: CASSLGGLAAYNERFF. Written as DNA, the CDR3 is TGTGCCAGCAGCTTGGGGGGACTAGCGGCTTACAATGAGCGGTTCTTC.

This clonotype was seen a handful of times. Here the CDR3 DNA reads TGTGCCAGCAGTTACTACTCCGGGACGCAATACGAGCAGTACTTC. It specifies CASSYYSGTQYEQYF. The gene calls are TRBV7-2 and TRBJ2-7; the D call may be TRBD1 or TRBD2 (5 bases each). Trimming removed 6 bases at V and 4 bases at J, with 19 bases between. The germline V gene encodes CDR1 SGHTA and CDR2 FQGNSA. The CDR3 covers 15 residues. Filled out from reference TRBV7-2 and TRBJ2-7, the complete variable domain reads GAGVSQSPSNKVTEKGKDVELRCDPISGHTALYWYRQSLGQGLEFLIYFQGNSAPDKSGLPSDRFSAERTGGSVSTLTIQRTQQEDSAVYLCASSYYSGTQYEQYFGPGTRLTVT.

Points on this clonotype: A much larger clone sits a single nucleotide away, making a read error possible. The chain recombines TRBV10-2 with TRBJ2-7; D may be TRBD2 (6 bases). Judging by the DNA end, TRBJ2-1 fits better; the J call may be wrong. The length of the CDR3 is 14 residues. Per germline, CDR1 WSHSY and CDR2 SAAADI. The CDR3 protein is CASSEPGLTYEQFF. For the CDR3, the DNA is TGCGCCAGCAGTGAGCCGGGACTGACCTACGAGCAGTTCTTC.

The table lists this clonotype with a few counts. This chain uses TRBV20-1 with TRBJ2-3; no reliable D call. This CDR3 has 13 amino acids. Germline CDR1 is DFQATT and CDR2 is SNEGSKA (reference sequence). Deletions cut 1 base from V and 10 bases from J, with 15 bases between. The CDR3 spells CSARGLLSFSQYF. The DNA of the CDR3 is TGCAGTGCTAGAGGACTCCTGTCTTTTTCGCAGTATTTT.

This chain uses TRBV7-9 with TRBJ1-2, with 7 bases matching TRBD1. This CDR3 spans 15 amino acids. The germline gives CDR1 SEHNR, CDR2 FQNEAQ (reference sequence). With V trimmed by 5 bases and J by 6 bases, 12 bases remained unmatched. In DNA form, the CDR3 reads TGTGCCAGCAGCGGAGACAGGGAAGGTCTGGATGGCTACACCTTC. This translates into CASSGDREGLDGYTF.

This clonotype turned up a few times. This chain connects TRBV20-1 to TRBJ2-1; 8 bases line up with TRBD2. The trim removed 3 bases at V and 7 bases at J, leaving 14 bases unmatched. The CDR3 loop spans 16 amino acids. Germline V lookup: CDR1 DFQATT, CDR2 SNEGSKA (reference sequence). CDR3 nucleotides: TGCAGTGCTAGTCGAGTAGCGGGGACCTTAGCTAATGAGCAGTTCTTC. Translation: CSASRVAGTLANEQFF.